This entry is about one T cell receptor (beta chain). Per the study methods: Reference gene primer amplification gave estimated nucleated cell counts. Repertoires were generated with immunoSEQ multiplex PCR, while TCRdb's copy carries only in-frame clones and drops some. Clonal size and the V and J genes are those of that table, whereas D and trimming came from the DNA. Of around 330,000 clones in the sample, approximately 88% were seen once. Seattle's enrolled individuals joined amid active infection and were then monitored longitudinally. The sample belongs to a study of blood T cell repertoires in COVID-19. Study summary: The study drew acute and convalescent COVID-19 samples from the United States, Italy and Spain. The analysed material was cDNA or gDNA that came from T cells, B-cell-depleted T cells, or PBMCs.

The CDR3 totals 13 residues. Trimming removed 7 bases from V and 5 bases from J, with 14 bases in between. Looked up from germline, CDR1 is MNHEY and CDR2 is SVGAGI. The specimen was peripheral blood. The receptor was derived from a woman in her 30s with COVID-19, enrolled during active disease. The V and J genes are TRBV6-5 and TRBJ1-1, with D perhaps matching TRBD1 (6 bases). CDR3 sequence (DNA): TGTGCCAGCATCACGAGGGGGGGGACTGAAGCTTTCTTT. Encoded protein: CASITRGGTEAFF.